These 3 T cell receptor beta chains share one sample of origin, sequenced in a study of blood T cell repertoires in COVID-19. TCRdb keeps only in-frame clones here, not all; method: immunoSEQ multiplex PCR. The sample records 210,000 or so clones, 88% being singletons. The sample comprised peripheral blood. The receptors shown here come from a woman aged 55-69 years with acute or convalescent COVID-19.

The gene calls are TRBV5-6 and TRBJ2-7; 8 nucleotides match TRBD1. The CDR3 is 14 residues long. Germline CDR1 reads SGHDT; CDR2 reads YYEEEE. V was clipped by 0 bases and J by 6 bases; unmatched bases: 5. This CDR3 reads CASSLGQGASEQYF. CDR3 in DNA: TGTGCCAGCAGCTTGGGGCAGGGGGCAAGCGAGCAGTACTTC.

For the CDR3, the DNA is TGTGCCAGCAGCCTCGGGGGCACAGATACGCAGTATTTT. It codes for CASSLGGTDTQYF. This rearrangement joins TRBV27 to TRBJ2-3, with a tentative D call TRBD2 (5 bases). The CDR3 spans 13 residues. Germline CDR1 MNHEY, CDR2 SMNVEV (reference sequence). The ends were cut back, 6 bases at V and 1 base at J, with 8 bases in the middle.

The rearrangement links TRBV5-6 to TRBJ2-7; D perhaps matches TRBD1 (5 bases). Germline V gives CDR1 SGHDT, CDR2 YYEEEE. There are 14 residues in the CDR3. Between the trimmed V and J ends, which lost 1 base and 5 bases, there was a span of 13 bases. As DNA, the CDR3 is TGTGCCAGCAGCTTGTTCCCAGGGAACCACGAGCAGTACTTC. Its translation is CASSLFPGNHEQYF.